A selection of T cell receptor beta chains follows, all from one sample in a study of shared clonotypes between healthy human individuals. Here immunoSEQ multiplex PCR was the method, and the copy in TCRdb shows in-frame clones only, minus some. The top ten clones hold approximately 0.13% of a sample with some 2,000,000 clones, about 94% of them seen once. The specimen was naive CD4+ T cells sorted from blood. Receptors were obtained from a young man in good health. Each CDR3 is given with its conserved first and last residue. A D gene is named only where the DNA matches it firmly. Size is omitted from some rows. Given values are once, few, many or a class for expanded clones.

.,.,TRBV5-1,TRBJ2-1,TGCGCCAGCAGTCCCGGACCTAGGGGTGGCTCCTACAATGAGCAGTTCTTC,CASSPGPRGGSYNEQFF
TRBD1,.,TRBV5-1,TRBJ1-2,TGCGCCAGCAGCATACAAGACAGGGCTGGCTACACCTTC,CASSIQDRAGYTF
.,.,TRBV5-4,TRBJ1-1,TGTGCCAGCAGCTCCGGACCAATAACGCACACTGAAGCTTTCTTT,CASSSGPITHTEAFF
TRBD1,.,TRBV4-1,TRBJ1-6,TGCGCCAGCAGCCAAGATTCGGGGGACAGGGGATACTCCTATAATTCACCCCTCCACTTT,CASSQDSGDRGYSYNSPLHF
TRBD1,.,TRBV2,TRBJ2-3,TGTGCCAGCAGCCAAGGACAGGGGGCATACACAGATACGCAGTATTTT,CASSQGQGAYTDTQYF
.,.,TRBV6-5,TRBJ2-7,TGTGCCAGCAGTTACAGTCTCTCGGGGGCCTACGAGCAGTACTTC,CASSYSLSGAYEQYF
.,.,TRBV30,TRBJ1-1,TGTGCCTGGATTCAGGGGCACACTGAAGCTTTCTTT,CAWIQGHTEAFF
TRBD2,.,TRBV12-5,TRBJ2-1,TGTGCTAGTGGTTTGGTTCTGCTAGCGGGGGGACCCGGGGGCTACAATGAGCAGTTCTTC,CASGLVLLAGGPGGYNEQFF
TRBD2,.,TRBV5-4,TRBJ2-1,TGTGCCAGCAGCTTTTCGGGACTAGCGGGAGGTGGGAATGAGCAGTTCTTC,CASSFSGLAGGGNEQFF
.,.,TRBV18,TRBJ2-7,TGTGCCAGCTCACTTACTCGGAGCTCCTACGAGCAGTACTTC,CASSLTRSSYEQYF
.,.,TRBV13,TRBJ2-6,TGTGCCAGCAGCTCTAGGGGGTTTGCCAACGTCCTGACTTTC,CASSSRGFANVLTF
.,once,TRBV5-4,TRBJ2-5,TGTGCCAGCAGCTCCTTAACCGGGACCAGAGAGACCCAGTACTTC,CASSSLTGTRETQYF
.,.,TRBV7-9,TRBJ2-7,TGTGCCAGCAGCGTAGACGGGATTCTCCCCCACTTC,CASSVDGILPHF
TRBD1,.,TRBV4-1,TRBJ1-6,TGCGCCAGCAGCCAAGCAACCACAGGGGATGTATCCTATAATTCACCCCTCCACTTT,CASSQATTGDVSYNSPLHF
TRBD1,.,TRBV7-6,TRBJ2-3,TGTGCCAGCAGCCTCTGGGACAGTACGCAGTATTTT,CASSLWDSTQYF
.,.,TRBV2,TRBJ2-3,TGTGCCAGCCGGCAAACAGATACGCAGTATTTT,CASRQTDTQYF
TRBD1,.,TRBV28,TRBJ1-1,TGTGCCAGCAGTTTCCGTACAGGGGAGAACACTGAAGCTTTCTTT,CASSFRTGENTEAFF